This T cell receptor beta chain was profiled in a study of HIV-infected patients and healthy controls. Antiretroviral therapy had run roughly three months, about 14 weeks, before follow-up blood collection. No cell fractionation was done, so the repertoire covers all unsorted peripheral blood T cells. Sample share makes this clonotype medium-sized (0.01 to 0.1%). The trim removed 6 bases at V and 8 bases at J, leaving 9 bases unmatched. From germline, CDR1 is SGHRS and CDR2 YFSETQ. The CDR3 extends over 14 amino acids. Alpha and beta constant-region primers primed reverse transcription of approximately 500 ng RNA. Using multiplexing indices, alpha and beta chain libraries were generated apart by chain-specific third strand synthesis. Each molecule carried a 12-nucleotide identifier made of two joined random hexamers added before amplification. TCRdb re-called the 5' RACE reads through MiXCR, storing one row per CDR3 protein. The sample lists approximately 15,000 distinct CDR3 sequences, less than 15% occurring once.

This sequence was found in an adult with HIV infection. The donor label of this sample is uncertain. The rearrangement uses TRBV5-1 and TRBJ2-1; 9 positions agree with TRBD2. Sequencing was performed on blood, taken during antiretroviral therapy. CDR3 sequence: CASTRVAGADEQFF. CDR3 DNA: TGCGCCAGCACCCGGGTAGCGGGAGCGGATGAGCAGTTCTTC.